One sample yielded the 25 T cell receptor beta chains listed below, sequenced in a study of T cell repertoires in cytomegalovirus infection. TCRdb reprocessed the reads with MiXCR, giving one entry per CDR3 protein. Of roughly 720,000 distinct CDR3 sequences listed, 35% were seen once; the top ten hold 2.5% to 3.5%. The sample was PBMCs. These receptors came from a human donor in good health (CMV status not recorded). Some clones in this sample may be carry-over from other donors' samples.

CDR3 loop: CASKWDTGPGNTIYF. CDR3 nucleotide sequence: TGTGCCAGCAAGTGGGATACCGGACCTGGAAACACCATATATTTT. This rearrangement joins TRBV6-1 to TRBJ1-3, with D uncertain. V was clipped by 7 bases and J by 2 bases, with 15 bases between them. CDR1 MNHNS and CDR2 SASEGT come from the germline V gene. This CDR3 contains 15 residues.

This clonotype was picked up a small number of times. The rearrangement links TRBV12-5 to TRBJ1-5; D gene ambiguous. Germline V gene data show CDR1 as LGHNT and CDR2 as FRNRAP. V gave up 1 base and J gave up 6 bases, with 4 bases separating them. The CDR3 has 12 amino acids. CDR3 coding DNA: TGTGCTAGTGGTTTGGATGGTCAGCCCCAGCATTTT. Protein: CASGLDGQPQHF.

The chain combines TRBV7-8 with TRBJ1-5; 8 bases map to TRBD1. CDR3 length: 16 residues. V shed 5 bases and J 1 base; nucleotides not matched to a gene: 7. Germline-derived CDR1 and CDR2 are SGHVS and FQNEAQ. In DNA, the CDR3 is TGTGCCAGCAGCGAACCAGGGGGCGGCAGCAATCAGCCCCAGCATTTT. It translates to CASSEPGGGSNQPQHF.

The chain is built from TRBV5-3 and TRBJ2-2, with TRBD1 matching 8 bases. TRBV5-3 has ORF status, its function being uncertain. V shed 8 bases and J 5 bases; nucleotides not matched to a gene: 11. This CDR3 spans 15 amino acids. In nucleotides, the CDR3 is TGTGCCAGCAGCGCGGGACAGGCGCGTACCGGGGAGCTGTTTTTT. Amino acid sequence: CASSAGQARTGELFF.

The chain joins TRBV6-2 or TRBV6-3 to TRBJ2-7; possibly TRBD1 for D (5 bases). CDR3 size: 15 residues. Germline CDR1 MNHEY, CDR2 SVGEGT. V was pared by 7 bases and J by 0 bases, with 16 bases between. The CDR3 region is CASIQGPGTSYEQYF. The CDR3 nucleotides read TGTGCCAGCATTCAGGGCCCCGGAACCTCCTACGAGCAGTACTTC.

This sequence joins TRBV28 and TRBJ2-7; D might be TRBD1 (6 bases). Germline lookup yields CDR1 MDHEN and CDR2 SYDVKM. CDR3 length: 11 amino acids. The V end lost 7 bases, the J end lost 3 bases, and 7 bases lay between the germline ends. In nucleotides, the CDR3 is TGTGCCAGCAAGGACAGCTACGAGCAGTACTTC. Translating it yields CASKDSYEQYF.

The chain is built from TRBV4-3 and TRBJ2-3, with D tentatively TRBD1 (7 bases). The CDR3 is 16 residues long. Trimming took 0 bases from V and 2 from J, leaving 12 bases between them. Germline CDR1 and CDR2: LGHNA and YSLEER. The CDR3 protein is CASSQEEGAPTDTQYF. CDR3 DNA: TGCGCCAGCAGCCAAGAGGAGGGGGCACCCACAGATACGCAGTATTTT.

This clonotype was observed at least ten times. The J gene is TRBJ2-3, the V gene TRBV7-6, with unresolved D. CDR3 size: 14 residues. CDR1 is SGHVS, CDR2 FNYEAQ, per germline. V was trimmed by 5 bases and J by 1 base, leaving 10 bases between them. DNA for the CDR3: TGTGCCAGCAGCCCCCAGAGCGGCACAGATACGCAGTATTTT. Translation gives CASSPQSGTDTQYF. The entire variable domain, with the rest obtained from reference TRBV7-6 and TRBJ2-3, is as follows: GAGVSQSPRYKVTKRGQDVALRCDPISGHVSLYWYRQALGQGPEFLTYFNYEAQQDKSGLPNDRFSAERPEGSISTLTIQRTEQRDSAMYRCASSPQSGTDTQYFGPGTRLTVL.

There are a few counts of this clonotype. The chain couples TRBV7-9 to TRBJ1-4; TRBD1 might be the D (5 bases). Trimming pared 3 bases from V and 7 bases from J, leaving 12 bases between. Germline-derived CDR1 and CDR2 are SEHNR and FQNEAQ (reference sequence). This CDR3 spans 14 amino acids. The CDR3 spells CASSLRGRGEKLFF. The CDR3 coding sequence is TGTGCCAGCAGCTTGAGGGGACGCGGTGAAAAACTGTTTTTT.

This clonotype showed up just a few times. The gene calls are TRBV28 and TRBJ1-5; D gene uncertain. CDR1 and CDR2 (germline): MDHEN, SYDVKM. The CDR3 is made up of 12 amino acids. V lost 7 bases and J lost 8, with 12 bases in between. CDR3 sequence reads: CASTPWGEPQHF. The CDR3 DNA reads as TGTGCCAGCACCCCCTGGGGAGAGCCCCAGCATTTT. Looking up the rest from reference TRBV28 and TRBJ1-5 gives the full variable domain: DVKVTQSSRYLVKRTGEKVFLECVQDMDHENMFWYRQDPGLGLRLIYFSYDVKMKEKGDIPEGYSVSREKKERFSLILESASTNQTSMYLCASTPWGEPQHFGDGTRLSIL.

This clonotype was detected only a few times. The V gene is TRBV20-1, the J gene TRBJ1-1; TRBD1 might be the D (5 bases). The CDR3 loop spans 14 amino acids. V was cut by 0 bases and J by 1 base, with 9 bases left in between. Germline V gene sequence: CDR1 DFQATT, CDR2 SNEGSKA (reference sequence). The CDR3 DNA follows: TGCAGTGCTAGAGATAAGGGGAGGAACACTGAAGCTTTCTTT. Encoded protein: CSARDKGRNTEAFF.

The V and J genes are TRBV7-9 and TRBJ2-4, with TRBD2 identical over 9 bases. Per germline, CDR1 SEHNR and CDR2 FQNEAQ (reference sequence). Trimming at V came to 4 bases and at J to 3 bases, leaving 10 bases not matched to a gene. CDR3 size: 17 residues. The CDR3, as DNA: TGTGCCAGCAGCTCCCCCGGTAGCGGGAGAGGCAAAAACATTCAGTACTTC. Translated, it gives CASSSPGSGRGKNIQYF.

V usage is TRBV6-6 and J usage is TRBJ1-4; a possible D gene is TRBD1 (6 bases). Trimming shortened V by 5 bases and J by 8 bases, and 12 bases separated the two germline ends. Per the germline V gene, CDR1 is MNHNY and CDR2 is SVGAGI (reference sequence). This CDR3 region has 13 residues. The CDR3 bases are TGTGCCAGCAGTGCTACAGGGAAAGAAAAACTGTTTTTT. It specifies CASSATGKEKLFF.

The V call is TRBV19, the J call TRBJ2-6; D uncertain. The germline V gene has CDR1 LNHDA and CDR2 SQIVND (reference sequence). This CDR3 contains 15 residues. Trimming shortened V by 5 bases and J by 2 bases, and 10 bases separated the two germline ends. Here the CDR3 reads CASSPRRTGANVLTF. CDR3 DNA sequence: TGTGCCAGTAGTCCTCGACGGACTGGGGCCAACGTCCTGACTTTC.

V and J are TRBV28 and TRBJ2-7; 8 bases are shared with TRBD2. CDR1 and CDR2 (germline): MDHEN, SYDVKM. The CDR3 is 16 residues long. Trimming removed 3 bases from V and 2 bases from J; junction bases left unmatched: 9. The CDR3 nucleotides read TGTGCCAGCAGTTTCGATCCGCGGGAGGTAACCTACGAGCAGTACTTC. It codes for CASSFDPREVTYEQYF.

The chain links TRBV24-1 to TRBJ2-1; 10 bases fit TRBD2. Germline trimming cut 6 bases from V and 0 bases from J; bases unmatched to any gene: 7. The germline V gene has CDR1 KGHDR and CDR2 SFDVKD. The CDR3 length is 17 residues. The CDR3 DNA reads TGTGCCACCAGTCCCGGGACTAGCGTCGGCTCCTACAATGAGCAGTTCTTC. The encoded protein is CATSPGTSVGSYNEQFF.

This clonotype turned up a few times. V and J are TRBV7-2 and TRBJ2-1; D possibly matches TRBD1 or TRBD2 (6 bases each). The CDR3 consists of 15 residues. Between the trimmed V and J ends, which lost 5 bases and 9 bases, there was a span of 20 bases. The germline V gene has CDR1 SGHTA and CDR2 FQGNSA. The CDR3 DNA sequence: TGTGCCAGCAGCCAGGGGAGGTCGGGAAACAGTGAGCAGTTCTTC. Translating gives CASSQGRSGNSEQFF. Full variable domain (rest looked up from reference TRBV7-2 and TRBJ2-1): GAGVSQSPSNKVTEKGKDVELRCDPISGHTALYWYRQSLGQGLEFLIYFQGNSAPDKSGLPSDRFSAERTGGSVSTLTIQRTQQEDSAVYLCASSQGRSGNSEQFFGPGTRLTVL.

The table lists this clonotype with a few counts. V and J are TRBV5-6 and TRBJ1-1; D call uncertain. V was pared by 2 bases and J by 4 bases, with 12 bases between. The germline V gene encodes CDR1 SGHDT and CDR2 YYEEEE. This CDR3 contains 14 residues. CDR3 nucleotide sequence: TGTGCCAGCAGCTTCGGAAGGCCGAGCACTGAAGCTTTCTTT. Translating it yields CASSFGRPSTEAFF.

The CDR3 coding sequence is TGTGCCAGCAGCGATACCCTCGGACAGGGCCGTCAGCCCCAGCATTTT. It translates to CASSDTLGQGRQPQHF. The chain couples TRBV28 to TRBJ1-5; 8 bases are a match to TRBD1. Trimming took 6 bases from V and 6 from J; bases not matched to a gene: 13. Germline V gene lookup returns CDR1 MDHEN and CDR2 SYDVKM. This CDR3 contains 16 residues.

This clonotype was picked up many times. For the CDR3, the DNA is TGTGCCAGCAGCTTAGGGGGGCCGCAAGAGACCCAGTACTTC. Its protein is CASSLGGPQETQYF. The chain employs TRBV7-9 and TRBJ2-5; maybe TRBD1 (6 bases). The CDR3 runs to 14 residues. Germline CDR1 reads SEHNR; CDR2 reads FQNEAQ (reference sequence). Trimming stripped 1 base from V and 2 bases from J, with 8 bases between.

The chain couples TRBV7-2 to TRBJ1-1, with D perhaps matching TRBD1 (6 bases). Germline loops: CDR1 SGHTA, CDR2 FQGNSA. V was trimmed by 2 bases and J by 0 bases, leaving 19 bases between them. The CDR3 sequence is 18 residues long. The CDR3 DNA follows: TGTGCCAGCAGCTTATCAGGGACAACTCCCATCATGAACACTGAAGCTTTCTTT. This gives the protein CASSLSGTTPIMNTEAFF.

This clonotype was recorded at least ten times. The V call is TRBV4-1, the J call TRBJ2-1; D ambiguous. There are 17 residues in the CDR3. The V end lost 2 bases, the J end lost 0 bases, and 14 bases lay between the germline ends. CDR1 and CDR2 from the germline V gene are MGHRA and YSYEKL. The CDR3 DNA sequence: TGCGCCAGCAGCCAACTGATAGGCGATAGCTCCTACAATGAGCAGTTCTTC. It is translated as CASSQLIGDSSYNEQFF.

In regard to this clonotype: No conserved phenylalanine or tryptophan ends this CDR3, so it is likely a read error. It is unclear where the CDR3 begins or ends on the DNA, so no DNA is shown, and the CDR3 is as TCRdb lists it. CDR3 protein: CASSVVCTRSI. The chain employs TRBV7-2 and TRBJ1-1. Germline lookup yields CDR1 SGHTA and CDR2 FQGNSA. The CDR3 sequence runs 11 residues, both termini included.

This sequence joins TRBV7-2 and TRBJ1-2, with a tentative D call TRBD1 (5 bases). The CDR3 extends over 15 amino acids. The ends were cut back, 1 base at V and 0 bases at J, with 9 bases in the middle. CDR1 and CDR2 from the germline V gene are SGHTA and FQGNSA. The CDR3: CASSLVDRANYGYTF. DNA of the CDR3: TGTGCCAGCAGCTTAGTCGACAGAGCTAACTATGGCTACACCTTC.

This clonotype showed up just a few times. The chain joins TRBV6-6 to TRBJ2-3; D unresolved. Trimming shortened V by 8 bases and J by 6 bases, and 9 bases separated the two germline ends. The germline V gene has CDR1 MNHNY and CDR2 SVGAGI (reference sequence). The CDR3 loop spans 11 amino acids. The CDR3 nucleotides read TGTGCCAGCCGATACGGGGATACGCAGTATTTT. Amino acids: CASRYGDTQYF.